Shown below are 31 T cell receptor beta chains from a single sample sequenced in a study of identical twins. A single record per CDR3 protein comes from TCRdb applying MiXCR to the 5' RACE reads. The sample contains some 460,000 distinct CDR3 sequences, 13% to 15% of which appear only once. The same sample was also studied in work on yellow fever vaccine responses in identical twins.

The specimen sequenced was CD4+ T cells sorted from blood. These receptors originate from a woman aged 18-29 years in good health.

This clonotype was seen at least ten times. This chain uses TRBV4-3 with TRBJ2-3; tentative D call: TRBD1 (6 bases). Trimming removed 0 bases at V and 2 bases at J, with 15 bases between. The germline V gene encodes CDR1 LGHNA and CDR2 YSLEER. CDR3 size: 17 residues. Here the CDR3 DNA reads TGCGCCAGCAGCCAAGATCTGTCCAGGGGAATCACAGATACGCAGTATTTT. It specifies CASSQDLSRGITDTQYF.

This chain links TRBV7-2 with TRBJ2-2; no firm D call. V was clipped by 1 base and J by 6 bases, with 12 bases between them. The CDR3 runs 15 residues. Looked up from germline, CDR1 is SGHTA and CDR2 is FQGNSA. CDR3 loop: CASSLVRAPAGELFF. In nucleotides, the CDR3 is TGTGCCAGCAGCTTAGTTCGCGCGCCGGCCGGGGAGCTGTTTTTT.

The chain combines TRBV3-1 with TRBJ2-7, with 8 nucleotides matching TRBD1. V shed 7 bases, J shed 4 bases, and the junction held 6 bases outside the gene matches. Germline values: CDR1 LGHDT, CDR2 YNNKEL (reference sequence). There are 13 residues in the CDR3. CDR3 sequence reads: CASKRTGTYEQYF. In nucleotides, the CDR3 is TGTGCCAGCAAAAGGACAGGGACTTACGAGCAGTACTTC.

This clonotype was picked up many times. This sequence joins TRBV5-1 and TRBJ2-3; 10 nucleotides match TRBD2. Germline CDR1 SGHRS, CDR2 YFSETQ. CDR3 size: 16 residues. Trimming removed 4 bases from V and 1 base from J; junction bases left unmatched: 6. The CDR3 spells CASSASSGGGTDTQYF. CDR3 bases: TGCGCCAGCAGCGCATCTAGCGGGGGAGGCACAGATACGCAGTATTTT.

The rearrangement links TRBV11-3 to TRBJ2-5, with 10 nucleotides matching TRBD2. The CDR3 totals 13 residues. Germline V gives CDR1 SGHNT, CDR2 YENEEA. V was pared by 8 bases and J by 5 bases, with 5 bases of the junction left unmatched. CDR3 DNA: TGTGCCAGCTCGGAGCGGGAGGGGGAGACCCAGTACTTC. Its protein product is CASSEREGETQYF.

This clonotype was detected a few times. The rearrangement uses TRBV11-2 and TRBJ2-1, with 9 bases that match TRBD2. There are 19 residues in the CDR3. Trimming removed 5 bases from V and 4 bases from J; junction bases left unmatched: 18. CDR1 is SGHAT and CDR2 is FQNNGV in the germline V gene. The CDR3 bases are TGTGCCAGCAGCCCGGGGTTGACCTCAAGAGCGGGGGGATACAATGAGCAGTTCTTC. As protein: CASSPGLTSRAGGYNEQFF.

This clonotype was detected only a few times. This chain links TRBV3-1 with TRBJ2-7; 13 nucleotides align to TRBD2. J was trimmed by 3 bases and V by 4 bases; bases with no gene match: 6. From germline, CDR1 is LGHDT and CDR2 YNNKEL (reference sequence). CDR3 length equals 16 residues. This CDR3 is CASSLGTSGVVYEQYF. CDR3 bases: TGTGCCAGCAGCCTCGGGACTAGCGGGGTAGTCTACGAGCAGTACTTC.

This clonotype has at least ten counts. The chain carries TRBV28 and TRBJ2-1; 8 positions agree with TRBD2. This CDR3 is 16 amino acids long. Germline V gene data show CDR1 as MDHEN and CDR2 as SYDVKM. The V and J ends lost 1 base and 0 bases, in that order; junction bases with no gene match: 2. This CDR3 reads CASSLLAGSSYNEQFF. CDR3 nucleotides: TGTGCCAGCAGTTTATTAGCGGGGAGCTCCTACAATGAGCAGTTCTTC.

This chain joins TRBV10-3 and TRBJ2-7; 9 nucleotides agree with TRBD2. The CDR3 runs 13 residues. Trimming took 10 bases from V and 10 from J; bases not matched to a gene: 14. The germline CDR1 and CDR2 sequences are ENHRY and SYGVKD. The CDR3 spells CATAAVIAGDQYF. Here the CDR3 DNA reads TGTGCCACCGCGGCCGTGATAGCGGGGGATCAGTACTTC.

The sample holds many counts of this clonotype. The J gene is TRBJ2-1, the V gene TRBV6-5, with TRBD2 matching 11 bases. V lost 6 bases, J lost 3 bases, and 4 bases stayed unmatched. Germline loops: CDR1 MNHEY, CDR2 SVGAGI. The CDR3 loop spans 15 amino acids. The CDR3 loop is CASRLAGGNYNEQFF. DNA of the CDR3: TGTGCCAGCAGATTAGCGGGAGGGAACTACAATGAGCAGTTCTTC.

This clonotype was detected only a few times. V is TRBV24-1 and J is TRBJ2-7, with no clear D. Per the germline V gene, CDR1 is KGHDR and CDR2 is SFDVKD. The CDR3 contains 14 residues. V lost 6 bases to trimming and J lost 2 bases, with 13 bases between them. The CDR3 bases are TGTGCCACCAGTCTGGGCATCTATCCCTACGAGCAGTACTTC. This gives the protein CATSLGIYPYEQYF.

This clonotype showed up just a few times. The chain joins TRBV7-3 to TRBJ2-2; possibly TRBD2 for D (5 bases). V lost 5 bases and J 7 bases, leaving 11 bases between the germline ends. The CDR3 extends over 13 amino acids. The V gene's germline CDR1 is SGHTA and CDR2 FQGTGA. In DNA form, the CDR3 reads TGTGCCAGCAGCAATGAGGGTATCGGGGAGCTGTTTTTT. It specifies CASSNEGIGELFF.

The sample holds one count of this clonotype. This chain uses TRBV7-2 with TRBJ2-4; D gene uncertain. Trimming removed 3 bases from V and 0 bases from J, with 3 bases in between. Germline CDR1 and CDR2: SGHTA and FQGNSA. This CDR3 region has 13 residues. CDR3 sequence (DNA): TGTGCCAGCAGCTTCGTAGCCAAAAACATTCAGTACTTC. As protein: CASSFVAKNIQYF.

In its sample, this clonotype was seen a few times. V usage is TRBV10-3 and J usage is TRBJ2-7, with 7 bases aligning to TRBD2. Germline CDR1 ENHRY, CDR2 SYGVKD. The CDR3 sequence is 13 residues long. Trimming removed 0 bases from V and 8 bases from J; junction bases left unmatched: 4. The CDR3 sequence is CAISESGGGQQYF. Here the CDR3 DNA reads TGTGCCATCAGTGAGTCTGGGGGGGGTCAGCAGTACTTC.

This clonotype appeared a few times. The rearrangement joins TRBV6-1 to TRBJ2-1; no firm D call. CDR1 and CDR2 from the germline V gene are MNHNS and SASEGT. V was shortened by 5 bases and J by 3 bases, with 20 bases between the two germline ends. This CDR3 has 17 residues. The DNA for the CDR3 is TGTGCCAGCAGTAGCCAGGCCTGGATAGCTCTCTACAATGAGCAGTTCTTC. Translating it yields CASSSQAWIALYNEQFF.

The chain has TRBV12-3 or TRBV12-4 and TRBJ1-5; D may be TRBD1 (5 bases). The CDR3 length is 14 residues. The V and J ends lost 4 bases and 11 bases respectively, with 18 bases between them. The CDR3 sequence is CASSYRTSTDAQHF. DNA for the CDR3: TGTGCCAGCAGTTATAGGACAAGCACAGATGCCCAGCATTTT.

This clonotype was counted a few times. V and J are TRBV19 and TRBJ2-1; no clear D. The germline V gene encodes CDR1 LNHDA and CDR2 SQIVND (reference sequence). Trimming left V 7 bases short and J 3 bases short, with 16 bases between. The CDR3 is 15 amino acids. CDR3 DNA sequence: TGTGCCAGTACGTTCAACTCTCCTGGCTACAATGAGCAGTTCTTC. Residues: CASTFNSPGYNEQFF.

The chain links TRBV7-3 to TRBJ2-1; 8 bases fit TRBD1. Per germline, CDR1 SGHTA and CDR2 FQGTGA. V shed 4 bases and J 0 bases; nucleotides not matched to a gene: 5. CDR3 length equals 16 residues. In DNA, the CDR3 is TGTGCCAGCAGCTCCCAAGGACAGGGCTCCTACAATGAGCAGTTCTTC. It translates to CASSSQGQGSYNEQFF.

This clonotype has only a few counts. The chain couples TRBV20-1 to TRBJ2-5; D is unresolved. V was shortened by 0 bases and J by 5 bases, with 10 bases between the two germline ends. Germline lookup yields CDR1 DFQATT and CDR2 SNEGSKA (reference sequence). The CDR3 runs to 13 residues. The CDR3 DNA is TGCAGTGCTAGAGAAAGCCCCTGGGAGACCCAGTACTTC. Translation: CSARESPWETQYF.

The rearrangement uses TRBV6-4 and TRBJ2-3, with 7 bases aligning to TRBD1. CDR3 size: 15 residues. Germline-derived CDR1 and CDR2 are MRHNA and SNTAGT. Trimming removed 4 bases from V and 1 base from J; junction bases left unmatched: 5. The CDR3 region has the DNA TGTGCCAGCAGTGCAGGACAGGTCCGCACAGATACGCAGTATTTT. Amino acids: CASSAGQVRTDTQYF.

This chain connects TRBV19 to TRBJ1-5, with D maybe TRBD1 (5 bases). This CDR3 has 15 residues. Per germline, CDR1 LNHDA and CDR2 SQIVND (reference sequence). Trimming left V 2 bases short and J 7 bases short, with 15 bases between. CDR3 sequence (DNA): TGTGCCAGTAGTATACCCGGACATCGCGCCCAGCCCCAGCATTTT. It yields the protein CASSIPGHRAQPQHF.

The V and J genes are TRBV7-2 and TRBJ2-7; 9 nucleotides align to TRBD2. This CDR3 spans 16 amino acids. Germline CDR1 reads SGHTA; CDR2 reads FQGNSA. J lost 3 bases, V lost 3 bases, and 9 bases had no gene match. The CDR3 sequence: CASSLNLLAGIYEQYF. Here the CDR3 DNA reads TGTGCCAGCAGCTTGAACCTCCTAGCGGGAATCTACGAGCAGTACTTC.

This clonotype appeared a few times. The rearrangement joins TRBV28 to TRBJ2-5; perhaps TRBD1 as D (5 bases). The V and J ends lost 3 bases and 5 bases respectively, with 13 bases between them. The CDR3 is made up of 14 amino acids. In germline, CDR1 is MDHEN, CDR2 SYDVKM. This CDR3 reads CASSLVGHGETQYF. The CDR3 DNA is TGTGCCAGCAGTTTGGTAGGACACGGTGAGACCCAGTACTTC. Based on the CDR3 plus reference TRBV28 and TRBJ2-5, the full variable domain is DVKVTQSSRYLVKRTGEKVFLECVQDMDHENMFWYRQDPGLGLRLIYFSYDVKMKEKGDIPEGYSVSREKKERFSLILESASTNQTSMYLCASSLVGHGETQYFGPGTRLLVL.

This clonotype was counted between two and nine times. The chain carries TRBV20-1 and TRBJ2-4, with D uncertain. Germline V gene lookup returns CDR1 DFQATT and CDR2 SNEGSKA (reference sequence). This CDR3 comprises 14 residues. V was pared by 4 bases and J by 0 bases, with 10 bases between. Written as DNA, the CDR3 is TGCAGTGCTAACTACGACCTAGCCAAAAACATTCAGTACTTC. Protein sequence: CSANYDLAKNIQYF.

This clonotype was seen only a few times. The gene calls are TRBV5-1 and TRBJ2-7, with 9 bases aligning to TRBD1. This CDR3 is 15 amino acids long. Germline CDR1 and CDR2: SGHRS and YFSETQ. Trimming cost V 5 bases and J 0 bases; bases outside gene matches: 6. The CDR3 nucleotides read TGCGCCAGCAGACTCCTGGGACAGGGCTCCTACGAGCAGTACTTC. This codes for CASRLLGQGSYEQYF.

V usage is TRBV5-6 and J usage is TRBJ1-6; D possibly corresponds to TRBD1 (6 bases). The germline V and J ends were trimmed by 3 bases and 10 bases, with 17 bases remaining between them. The germline CDR1 and CDR2 sequences are SGHDT and YYEEEE. This CDR3 contains 15 residues. CDR3 amino acids: CASSYRGGGRSPLHF. Written as DNA, the CDR3 is TGTGCCAGCAGCTACCGGGGCGGGGGGCGCTCACCCCTCCACTTT. Complete variable domain (other parts from reference TRBV5-6 and TRBJ1-6): DAGVTQSPTHLIKTRGQQVTLRCSPKSGHDTVSWYQQALGQGPQFIFQYYEEEERQRGNFPDRFSGHQFPNYSSELNVNALLLGDSALYLCASSYRGGGRSPLHFGNGTRLTVT.

CDR3 amino acids: CASSFRDGGNTIYF. The CDR3 DNA is TGTGCCAGCAGTTTCCGAGACGGTGGAAACACCATATATTTT. The chain is built from TRBV12-3 or TRBV12-4 and TRBJ1-3; D uncertain. The V gene lost 3 bases and the J gene lost 3 bases, with 9 bases spanning the gap. The CDR3 is 14 amino acids.

In its sample, this clonotype was seen many times. The gene calls are TRBV28 and TRBJ2-7; TRBD1 is a possible D gene (6 bases). Deletions cut 5 bases from V and 2 bases from J, with 13 bases between. From germline, CDR1 is MDHEN and CDR2 SYDVKM. CDR3 size: 14 residues. CDR3 loop: CASSLPTGPYEQYF. DNA for the CDR3: TGTGCCAGCAGTCTTCCGACAGGACCCTACGAGCAGTACTTC. Drawing the rest from reference TRBV28 and TRBJ2-7, the complete variable domain is DVKVTQSSRYLVKRTGEKVFLECVQDMDHENMFWYRQDPGLGLRLIYFSYDVKMKEKGDIPEGYSVSREKKERFSLILESASTNQTSMYLCASSLPTGPYEQYFGPGTRLTVT.

The gene calls are TRBV10-3 and TRBJ2-5; 7 nucleotides agree with TRBD2. Looked up from germline, CDR1 is ENHRY and CDR2 is SYGVKD. With V trimmed by 0 bases and J by 4 bases, 2 bases remained unmatched. The CDR3 has 14 amino acids. For the CDR3, the DNA is TGTGCCATCAGTGAGTCGGGGGAGGGAGAGACCCAGTACTTC. Translation: CAISESGEGETQYF.

This clonotype turned up a few times. The V and J genes are TRBV2 and TRBJ2-7, with TRBD1 matching 7 bases. Germline lookup yields CDR1 SNHLY and CDR2 FYNNEI. The CDR3 covers 14 residues. Losses at the gene ends were 4 bases for V and 2 bases for J; bases not matched to a gene: 5. The CDR3 DNA is TGTGCCAGCAGTGTCCAGGGACAGACCTACGAGCAGTACTTC. Encoded protein: CASSVQGQTYEQYF. Complete variable domain (other parts from reference TRBV2 and TRBJ2-7): EPEVTQTPSHQVTQMGQEVILRCVPISNHLYFYWYRQILGQKVEFLVSFYNNEISEKSEIFDDQFSVERPDGSNFTLKIRSTKLEDSAMYFCASSVQGQTYEQYFGPGTRLTVT.

This clonotype was picked up a small number of times. This sequence joins TRBV6-2 or TRBV6-3 and TRBJ2-7, with 9 bases that match TRBD2. Losses at the gene ends were 0 bases for V and 3 bases for J; bases not matched to a gene: 12. The CDR3 length is 18 residues. Germline V gene sequence: CDR1 MNHEY, CDR2 SVGEGT. CDR3 loop: CASSYSSGVAGVDYEQYF. CDR3 nucleotides: TGTGCCAGCAGTTACTCGAGTGGGGTAGCGGGAGTTGACTACGAGCAGTACTTC.